This T cell receptor beta chain was sequenced in a study of shared clonotypes between healthy human individuals. Broader study findings: Blood alone was sampled, and tissue repertoires likely differ.

Nashville, Tennessee was home to all donors, who were Caucasian adults. In this sample, this clone turned up a few times. Its antigen is unidentified. This sample also contains other DNA sequences that code for the same CDR3. Loaded into unsorted PBMC replicate PCRs was roughly 320 ng DNA, roughly 31,000 T cell genomes. Data came from immunoSEQ multiplex PCR; TCRdb stores just in-frame clones and leaves some out. The data show approximately 500,000 clones, over 75% seen once. This CDR3 is 15 amino acids long. Germline CDR1 reads SGHRS; CDR2 reads YFSETQ. The ends lost 0 bases at V and 1 base at J; junction bases unmatched: 0.

The sample taken for sequencing was PBMCs. This chain links TRBV5-1 with TRBJ2-1, with 8 nucleotides matching TRBD2. This receptor was identified in a woman between 40 and 55 years old in good health. Some clones in this sample may be carry-over from other donors' samples. The CDR3 DNA sequence: TGCGCCAGCAGCTTGGTAGCGGGATCCTACAATGAGCAGTTCTTC. Protein sequence: CASSLVAGSYNEQFF. The entire variable domain, with the rest obtained from reference TRBV5-1 and TRBJ2-1, is as follows: KAGVTQTPRYLIKTRGQQVTLSCSPISGHRSVSWYQQTPGQGLQFLFEYFSETQRNKGNFPGRFSGRQFSNSRSEMNVSTLELGDSALYLCASSLVAGSYNEQFFGPGTRLTVL.